The rows below give T cell receptor beta chains drawn from one sample of a study of T cell responses to AZD1222 COVID-19 vaccine. This table comes from immunoSEQ multiplex PCR, and its TCRdb copy is limited to in-frame clones, with some not included. The sample includes approximately 170,000 clones, 80% to 90% seen only once; the top ten take about 9.9%. Sequences were derived from peripheral blood, sampled 28 days after the second AZD1222 dose. The receptors come from an adult who received the AZD1222 COVID-19 vaccine. Each CDR3 is given with its conserved first and last residue. The order of the fields is CDR3 protein, CDR3 DNA, J gene, D gene, clone size, V gene. D genes are given only for firm matches. Size is omitted from some rows. Given values are once, few, many or a class for expanded clones.

CASSLDTYGTGELFF | TGCGCCAGCAGCTTGGATACGTATGGCACCGGGGAGCTGTTTTTT | TRBJ2-2 | . | . | TRBV5-1
CASAAQGSNQPQHF | TGTGCCAGCGCGGCCCAGGGTTCCAATCAGCCCCAGCATTTT | TRBJ1-5 | . | . | TRBV19
CASSLKAGGVWGDGYTF | TGTGCCAGCAGCTTAAAGGCAGGGGGCGTGTGGGGCGATGGCTACACCTTC | TRBJ1-2 | TRBD1 | few | TRBV7-3
CSVVSDRGHEQYF | TGCAGCGTTGTCTCGGACAGGGGTCACGAGCAGTACTTC | TRBJ2-7 | TRBD1 | . | TRBV29-1
CASSLSGSDTEAFF | TGCGCCAGCAGCCTGTCGGGCAGCGATACTGAAGCTTTCTTT | TRBJ1-1 | . | . | TRBV5-1
CASSLWGGPRETQYF | TGTGCCAGCAGCTTGTGGGGGGGGCCTCGAGAGACCCAGTACTTC | TRBJ2-5 | . | once | TRBV7-2
CASRASGGWSEQFF | TGTGCCAGCAGGGCTAGCGGGGGGTGGAGTGAGCAGTTCTTC | TRBJ2-1 | TRBD2 | . | TRBV6-5
CASSLAGAVTEAFF | TGTGCCAGCAGCTTAGCGGGGGCGGTCACTGAAGCTTTCTTT | TRBJ1-1 | . | . | TRBV7-9
CASSPPGGYNSPLHF | TGTGCCAGCAGCCCCCCCGGTGGCTATAATTCACCCCTCCACTTT | TRBJ1-6 | . | . | TRBV2
CASSNRVNTEAFF | TGTGCCAGCAGCAACCGGGTGAACACTGAAGCTTTCTTT | TRBJ1-1 | . | . | TRBV7-2
CASSYQGGQPQHF | TGTGCCAGCAGCTACCAAGGGGGACAGCCCCAGCATTTT | TRBJ1-5 | . | once | TRBV9
CASSSGGLANGYTF | TGTGCCAGCAGCTCCGGGGGACTAGCTAATGGCTACACCTTC | TRBJ1-2 | . | . | TRBV9
CASSFGGGAYNEQFF | TGTGCCAGCAGCTTCGGCGGGGGGGCCTACAATGAGCAGTTCTTC | TRBJ2-1 | TRBD2 | . | TRBV7-2
CASSRSGQGFYNEQFF | TGTGCCAGCAGCCGCTCGGGACAGGGGTTTTACAATGAGCAGTTCTTC | TRBJ2-1 | TRBD1 | . | TRBV11-1
CASSQGGTQTNQPQHF | TGTGCCAGCAGCCAAGGCGGGACCCAGACCAATCAGCCCCAGCATTTT | TRBJ1-5 | . | . | TRBV3-1/TRBV3-2
CASSLQQGTNYGYTF | TGTGCCAGCAGCCTCCAACAGGGGACTAACTATGGCTACACCTTC | TRBJ1-2 | TRBD1 | . | TRBV7-2
CASSETWRVTGELFF | TGTGCCAGCAGTGAAACCTGGAGGGTCACCGGGGAGCTGTTTTTT | TRBJ2-2 | . | . | TRBV6-1
CASSIQGANTEAFF | TGTGCCAGTAGTATACAGGGGGCGAACACTGAAGCTTTCTTT | TRBJ1-1 | TRBD1 | . | TRBV19
CASSPLALGYEQYF | TGTGCCAGCAGCCCACTGGCATTGGGCTACGAGCAGTACTTC | TRBJ2-7 | . | . | TRBV7-9
CASSQAGGTGNTIYF | TGTGCCAGCAGCCAAGCCGGGGGAACTGGAAACACCATATATTTT | TRBJ1-3 | . | . | TRBV3-1/TRBV3-2
CASSMGRGQGGAEAFF | TGTGCCAGTAGTATGGGGCGGGGACAGGGAGGTGCTGAAGCTTTCTTT | TRBJ1-1 | TRBD1 | . | TRBV19
CASSLDRTATEAFF | TGTGCCAGCAGCTTAGATCGGACAGCCACTGAAGCTTTCTTT | TRBJ1-1 | . | . | TRBV7-2
CASSVDAGKRYF | TGTGCCAGCAGCGTAGATGCGGGCAAGAGATATTTT | TRBJ2-3 | . | . | TRBV9
CATSRASRYEQYF | TGTGCCACCAGCAGAGCCTCTCGTTACGAGCAGTACTTC | TRBJ2-7 | . | . | TRBV15
CASSLPLLPYEQYF | TGTGCCAGCAGTTTACCCCTTCTCCCGTACGAGCAGTACTTC | TRBJ2-7 | . | once | TRBV28
CASSYGVSTEAFF | TGTGCCAGCAGCTACGGGGTTAGCACTGAAGCTTTCTTT | TRBJ1-1 | . | . | TRBV3-1/TRBV3-2
CASSSTSPRADTQYF | TGTGCCAGCAGCTCGACATCCCCTAGGGCAGATACGCAGTATTTT | TRBJ2-3 | . | . | TRBV7-2
CASSEEGSYNSPLHF | TGTGCCAGTAGCGAGGAAGGCTCCTATAATTCACCCCTCCACTTT | TRBJ1-6 | . | . | TRBV19
CASSLVRGRNEQFF | TGCGCCAGCAGCTTGGTTCGGGGGAGAAATGAGCAGTTCTTC | TRBJ2-1 | . | . | TRBV5-1
CASSLRWGEQYF | TGTGCCAGCAGTTTACGCTGGGGAGAGCAGTACTTC | TRBJ2-7 | . | . | TRBV27
CASSLVVGTSGPYEQYF | TGTGCCAGCAGCTTAGTAGTGGGGACTAGCGGCCCCTACGAGCAGTACTTC | TRBJ2-7 | TRBD2 | . | TRBV7-9
CSVEDRSLYTDTQYF | TGCAGCGTTGAAGACCGATCACTCTACACAGATACGCAGTATTTT | TRBJ2-3 | . | . | TRBV29-1
CASSSIRAPNNEQFF | TGTGCCAGCAGTTCCATCAGGGCCCCAAACAATGAGCAGTTCTTC | TRBJ2-1 | . | . | TRBV6-5
CASSLISLEGEQFF | TGTGCCAGCAGCTTAATTAGTCTCGAAGGGGAGCAGTTCTTC | TRBJ2-1 | . | . | TRBV7-6
CASSELAGAYNEQFF | TGTGCCAGCAGTGAACTAGCGGGGGCTTACAATGAGCAGTTCTTC | TRBJ2-1 | TRBD2 | . | TRBV2
CASSSRIEAFF | TGTGCCAGCAGCTCCCGTATAGAAGCTTTCTTT | TRBJ1-1 | . | . | TRBV7-8
CASSQDRVPEQYF | TGTGCCAGCAGCCAAGATCGCGTGCCCGAGCAGTACTTC | TRBJ2-7 | . | . | TRBV4-2
CASSDGSGANVLTF | TGTGCCAGCAGTGACGGTTCTGGGGCCAACGTCCTGACTTTC | TRBJ2-6 | . | . | TRBV6-1
CASSPDREAGTNEKLFF | TGTGCCAGCTCGCCCGACAGGGAGGCTGGAACTAATGAAAAACTGTTTTTT | TRBJ1-4 | TRBD1 | . | TRBV18
CASSSTGTDYNEQFF | TGCGCCAGCAGCTCCACAGGGACGGACTACAATGAGCAGTTCTTC | TRBJ2-1 | . | . | TRBV5-1
CASSGGLADSTDTQYF | TGCGCCAGCAGCGGAGGACTAGCGGATAGCACAGATACGCAGTATTTT | TRBJ2-3 | TRBD2 | . | TRBV5-1
CASSPGGGWAGNTIYF | TGTGCCAGCAGCCCCGGCGGGGGGTGGGCTGGAAACACCATATATTTT | TRBJ1-3 | . | . | TRBV5-4
CASSLEAGAETQYF | TGTGCCAGCAGCTTGGAAGCGGGGGCCGAGACCCAGTACTTC | TRBJ2-5 | TRBD2 | . | TRBV5-4
CATSRDQSKAFF | TGTGCCACCAGCAGAGATCAAAGTAAAGCTTTCTTT | TRBJ1-1 | . | . | TRBV15
CASRYHRGDTGTTNEKLFF | TGTGCCAGCAGATACCACAGGGGCGATACAGGAACGACTAATGAAAAACTGTTTTTT | TRBJ1-4 | TRBD1 | . | TRBV27
CASSPGLVADTQYF | TGTGCCAGTAGTCCCGGACTAGTTGCAGATACGCAGTATTTT | TRBJ2-3 | TRBD2 | . | TRBV19
CASSPTDAGYNEQFF | TGCGCCAGCAGCCCGACAGATGCCGGGTACAATGAGCAGTTCTTC | TRBJ2-1 | . | . | TRBV4-1
CASSEARGQGELFF | TGTGCCAGCAGTGAAGCCAGGGGTCAGGGGGAGCTGTTTTTT | TRBJ2-2 | . | once | TRBV2
CSVEDLLGISNYGYTF | TGCAGCGTTGAAGATCTTCTGGGCATCTCTAACTATGGCTACACCTTC | TRBJ1-2 | . | . | TRBV29-1
CASSSGQIPDTQYF | TGTGCCAGTAGTTCCGGACAAATCCCAGATACGCAGTATTTT | TRBJ2-3 | . | . | TRBV19
CASSKGRDRDSSTDTQYF | TGTGCCAGCAGCAAAGGACGGGACAGGGACTCTAGCACAGATACGCAGTATTTT | TRBJ2-3 | . | . | TRBV21-1
CASSSPGGAEAFF | TGTGCCAGCAGTTCCCCGGGGGGGGCTGAAGCTTTCTTT | TRBJ1-1 | . | few | TRBV6-6
CASSLALSPGQGYDEQYF | TGTGCCAGCAGCTTAGCGCTATCACCGGGACAGGGTTATGACGAGCAGTACTTC | TRBJ2-7 | TRBD1 | . | TRBV7-8
CAWRIGGIGTGELFF | TGTGCCTGGAGGATCGGGGGTATTGGGACCGGGGAGCTGTTTTTT | TRBJ2-2 | . | few | TRBV30
CASSPSWVNQPQHF | TGTGCCAGCAGCCCCTCCTGGGTGAATCAGCCCCAGCATTTT | TRBJ1-5 | . | . | TRBV7-2
CASSVHPQTSGGANEQFF | TGTGCCAGCAGCGTCCACCCACAGACTAGCGGGGGGGCCAATGAGCAGTTCTTC | TRBJ2-1 | TRBD2 | . | TRBV9
CASSQYPGELFF | TGTGCCAGCAGCCAATATCCCGGGGAGCTGTTTTTT | TRBJ2-2 | . | . | TRBV3-1/TRBV3-2
CASSLSRGTGNGYTF | TGTGCCAGCAGCTTATCCAGAGGGACAGGGAATGGCTACACCTTC | TRBJ1-2 | TRBD1 | . | TRBV7-8
CASSSGTGSGNTIYF | TGCGCCAGCAGCTCTGGGACAGGGTCTGGAAACACCATATATTTT | TRBJ1-3 | TRBD1 | . | TRBV5-1